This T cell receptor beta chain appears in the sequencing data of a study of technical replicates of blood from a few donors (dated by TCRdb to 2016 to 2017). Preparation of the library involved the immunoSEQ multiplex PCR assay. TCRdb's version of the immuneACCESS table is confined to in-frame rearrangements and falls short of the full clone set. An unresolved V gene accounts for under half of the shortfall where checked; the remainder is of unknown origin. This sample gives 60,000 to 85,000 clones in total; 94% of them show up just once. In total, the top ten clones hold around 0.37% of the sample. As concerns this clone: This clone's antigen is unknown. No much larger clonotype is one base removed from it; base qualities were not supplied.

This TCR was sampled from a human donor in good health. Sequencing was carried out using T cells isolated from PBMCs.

The DNA sequence is TGTGCCAGCAGTTACTCCGGGACAGAAAAGCTGTTTTTT. This codes for CASSYSGTEKLFF. The rearrangement combines TRBV6-5 with TRBJ2-2, with 7 middle bases fitting TRBD1. The CDR3 holds 13 amino acids from the cysteine to the phenylalanine. The only DNA kept is the CDR3, 39 bases in frame from the first base. The germline V and J ends show losses of 0 bases and 12 bases respectively, and no gene match explains 4 bases of the junction. Per the germline V gene, MNHEY is the CDR1 and SVGAGI is the CDR2.